This entry lists 25 T cell receptor beta chains sequenced from one sample in a study of cytomegalovirus exposure and HLA in healthy donors (dated by TCRdb to about 2017). Library construction relied on the immunoSEQ multiplex PCR assay. This immuneACCESS table, as held by TCRdb, lists in-frame sequences with V and J called but not all clones. Of the missing ones, under half trace to an unresolved V gene in checked studies; the others have no known cause. The sample contains around 94,000 clones, about 94% of them found a single time. Roughly 0.9% of the sample is taken by the ten largest. Sequencing input: PBMCs. The receptors were sampled from a woman aged 18-29 years in good health and CMV-seronegative.

This sequence joins TRBV14 and TRBJ1-2; TRBD1 aligns across 10 bases. Germline lookup yields CDR1 SGHDN and CDR2 FVKESK. V gave up 1 base and J gave up 2 bases; unmatched junction bases: 7. The length of the CDR3 is 17 residues. CDR3 amino acids: CASSQGWGDRGNYGYTF. As DNA, the CDR3 is TGTGCCAGCAGCCAAGGTTGGGGGGACAGGGGCAACTATGGCTACACCTTC. Using reference TRBV14 and TRBJ1-2 for the parts outside the CDR3, the full variable domain is EAGVTQFPSHSVIEKGQTVTLRCDPISGHDNLYWYRRVMGKEIKFLLHFVKESKQDESGMPNNRFLAERTGGTYSTLKVQPAELEDSGVYFCASSQGWGDRGNYGYTFGSGTRLTVV.

The V call is TRBV6-5, the J call TRBJ2-5; 9 bases agree with TRBD1. Germline values: CDR1 MNHEY, CDR2 SVGAGI. The J segment lost 0 bases and the V segment lost 10 bases, leaving 6 bases of the junction unmatched. This CDR3 is built from 14 residues. The chain's CDR3 is CATSGTGNQETQYF. The CDR3, as DNA: TGTGCCACCTCCGGGACAGGGAACCAAGAGACCCAGTACTTC.

J is TRBJ2-3 and V is TRBV10-3; 16 bases match TRBD2. The CDR3 length is 18 residues. Trimming at V came to 6 bases and at J to 4 bases, leaving 10 bases not matched to a gene. Germline CDR1 and CDR2: ENHRY and SYGVKD. CDR3 nucleotide sequence: TGTGCCATCAGCGCCACCGGGACTAGCGGGGGGGGGTCAGATACGCAGTATTTT. This translates into CAISATGTSGGGSDTQYF.

The J gene is TRBJ1-3, the V gene TRBV6-1; TRBD1 is a possible D gene (5 bases). Deletions cut 3 bases from V and 0 bases from J, with 6 bases between. This CDR3 comprises 14 residues. Looked up from germline, CDR1 is MNHNS and CDR2 is SASEGT. The CDR3 protein is CASSEDNSGNTIYF. The CDR3 DNA is TGTGCCAGCAGTGAGGACAACTCTGGAAACACCATATATTTT.

This CDR3 is CASSPANYGYTF. The CDR3 coding sequence is TGTGCCAGCAGCCCAGCTAACTATGGCTACACCTTC. The chain carries TRBV6-5 and TRBJ1-2; D remains unclear. This CDR3 spans 12 amino acids. Per germline, CDR1 MNHEY and CDR2 SVGAGI. V lost 6 bases to trimming and J lost 0 bases, with 5 bases between them.

The rearrangement links TRBV9 to TRBJ2-5; 7 nucleotides agree with TRBD2. Germline CDR1 reads SGDLS; CDR2 reads YYNGEE. CDR3 length equals 14 residues. After removal of 4 bases from V and 1 base from J, the junction contained 4 bases not matched to a gene. In DNA, the CDR3 is TGTGCCAGCAGCTTAGGACTAGGCCAAGAGACCCAGTACTTC. Translating it yields CASSLGLGQETQYF.

The rearrangement uses TRBV7-2 and TRBJ2-5; D perhaps matches TRBD2 (7 bases). Germline V gene lookup returns CDR1 SGHTA and CDR2 FQGNSA. The length of the CDR3 is 19 residues. Trimming pared 1 base from V and 5 bases from J, leaving 26 bases between. DNA for the CDR3: TGTGCCAGCAGCTTAGGGGGGGGCTCCGGTTTGTGGTTCAACGAGACCCAGTACTTC. It specifies CASSLGGGSGLWFNETQYF.

This chain joins TRBV6-5 and TRBJ2-7, with 11 bases lining up with TRBD2. J lost 4 bases, V lost 3 bases, and 5 bases had no gene match. CDR3 size: 15 residues. Germline CDR1 is MNHEY and CDR2 is SVGAGI. Here the CDR3 DNA reads TGTGCCAGCAGTTATAGCGGGAGGGCCGGGTACGAGCAGTACTTC. Protein: CASSYSGRAGYEQYF.

CDR3 bases: TGTGCCAGCAGCCAAGACAGGGGGGGAGCCGGGGAGCTGTTTTTT. This translates into CASSQDRGGAGELFF. This chain connects TRBV6-1 to TRBJ2-2; 9 bases map to TRBD1. J lost 6 bases, V lost 6 bases, and 8 bases had no gene match. The V gene's germline CDR1 is MNHNS and CDR2 SASEGT. The CDR3 contains 15 residues.

V is TRBV10-2 and J is TRBJ1-1, with a tentative D call TRBD1 (5 bases). The V and J ends lost 0 bases and 7 bases respectively, with 18 bases between them. In germline, CDR1 is WSHSY, CDR2 SAAADI. The CDR3 is made up of 16 amino acids. The CDR3 DNA reads as TGCGCCAGCAGTGAGTCGGGAGGGGTGGTCTTTGGTGAAGCTTTCTTT. Protein product: CASSESGGVVFGEAFF.

The V and J genes are TRBV5-4 and TRBJ1-1; D is possibly TRBD1 (5 bases). Trimming took off 4 bases at V and 4 bases at J, with 20 bases between the two ends. The CDR3 contains 16 residues. CDR1 SGHNT and CDR2 YYREEE come from the germline V gene (reference sequence). The CDR3 DNA is TGTGCCAGCAGCCCCATCTGGGATGGGGGAGGCACTGAAGCTTTCTTT. It encodes CASSPIWDGGGTEAFF.

V is TRBV10-2 and J is TRBJ2-5, with 7 bases aligning to TRBD2. In germline, CDR1 is WSHSY, CDR2 SAAADI. V gave up 4 bases and J gave up 2 bases; unmatched junction bases: 13. The CDR3 totals 17 residues. In DNA form, the CDR3 reads TGCGCCAGCAGTGCGGGCGGTTCCTGGGGGGGGCAAGAGACCCAGTACTTC. Protein: CASSAGGSWGGQETQYF.

This clone has only one observation. This chain joins TRBV10-1 and TRBJ2-1; 10 nucleotides line up with TRBD1. This CDR3 is built from 16 residues. Trimming cost V 11 bases and J 6 bases; bases outside gene matches: 16. Germline values: CDR1 WNHNN, CDR2 SYGVQD (reference sequence). CDR3 sequence (DNA): TGCGCCTCCGCTACCGGGACAGGGGCGAATCGCAATGAGCAGTTCTTC. It is translated as CASATGTGANRNEQFF.

This chain links TRBV10-3 with TRBJ2-7, with TRBD1 identical over 9 bases. The V gene's germline CDR1 is ENHRY and CDR2 SYGVKD. V lost 6 bases and J lost 2; bases outside the gene matches: 5. The CDR3 contains 14 residues. The CDR3 nucleotides are TGTGCCATCAGAGGGACAGGGCTTACCTACGAGCAGTACTTC. The encoded protein is CAIRGTGLTYEQYF.

V usage is TRBV29-1 and J usage is TRBJ2-7; D may be TRBD1 (6 bases). V gave up 7 bases and J gave up 0 bases, with 10 bases separating them. This CDR3 comprises 12 residues. CDR1 is SQVTM and CDR2 is ANQGSEA in the germline V gene. CDR3 DNA: TGCAGCGCCAGGACAGACTCCTACGAGCAGTACTTC. It translates to CSARTDSYEQYF.

This clone has only a few counts. J is TRBJ1-4 and V is TRBV19; 7 bases line up with TRBD1. The CDR3 is 14 amino acids. V dropped 6 bases and J dropped 8; count of bases not matched to a gene: 9. In germline, CDR1 is LNHDA, CDR2 SQIVND (reference sequence). CDR3 DNA: TGTGCCAGTAGGCAAACAGGGGTGGGGGAAAAACTGTTTTTT. Protein sequence: CASRQTGVGEKLFF.

The J gene is TRBJ2-2, the V gene TRBV5-4, with 11 nucleotides matching TRBD2. The V and J ends lost 4 bases and 3 bases, in that order; junction bases with no gene match: 5. Germline loops: CDR1 SGHNT, CDR2 YYREEE (reference sequence). CDR3 length equals 16 residues. The CDR3 nucleotides are TGTGCCAGCAGCCGTACTAGCGGGGGCCACACCGGGGAGCTGTTTTTT. This translates into CASSRTSGGHTGELFF. The whole variable domain, filled in from reference TRBV5-4 and TRBJ2-2, reads ETGVTQSPTHLIKTRGQQVTLRCSSQSGHNTVSWYQQALGQGPQFIFQYYREEENGRGNFPPRFSGLQFPNYSSELNVNALELDDSALYLCASSRTSGGHTGELFFGEGSRLTVL.

This clone was seen only once. This chain links TRBV25-1 with TRBJ2-1, with D possibly matching TRBD2 (6 bases). In germline, CDR1 is MGHDK, CDR2 SYGVNS. The CDR3 length is 16 residues. Trimming cost V 1 base and J 0 bases, with 10 bases left between them. The CDR3 nucleotides are TGTGCCAGCAGTGAATTGGCGACTAGCTCCTACAATGAGCAGTTCTTC. Translated, it gives CASSELATSSYNEQFF.

The chain carries TRBV28 and TRBJ1-2; D is unresolved. CDR3 length: 14 residues. CDR1 is MDHEN and CDR2 is SYDVKM in the germline V gene. Trimming removed 4 bases at V and 6 bases at J, with 15 bases between. This chain's CDR3 is CASSSLPDSHGYTF. For the CDR3, the DNA is TGTGCCAGCAGTTCCTTGCCAGATTCCCATGGCTACACCTTC.

The CDR3 protein is CASSVDRAGGELFF. CDR3 DNA: TGTGCCAGCAGCGTCGACAGGGCCGGCGGGGAGCTGTTTTTT. The chain has TRBV7-6 and TRBJ2-2; TRBD1 matches 7 bases. This CDR3 is built from 14 residues. V was pared by 5 bases and J by 7 bases, with 7 bases of the junction left unmatched. Germline CDR1 reads SGHVS; CDR2 reads FNYEAQ. Variable domain in full (rest from reference TRBV7-6 and TRBJ2-2): GAGVSQSPRYKVTKRGQDVALRCDPISGHVSLYWYRQALGQGPEFLTYFNYEAQQDKSGLPNDRFSAERPEGSISTLTIQRTEQRDSAMYRCASSVDRAGGELFFGEGSRLTVL.

The V gene is TRBV5-4, the J gene TRBJ2-1; 12 nucleotides match TRBD2. Germline V gene data show CDR1 as SGHNT and CDR2 as YYREEE (reference sequence). This CDR3 is built from 15 residues. After removal of 3 bases from V and 5 bases from J, the junction contained 3 bases not matched to a gene. The CDR3 sequence is CASSSGLAGNNEQFF. CDR3 DNA sequence: TGTGCCAGCAGCTCCGGACTAGCGGGGAACAATGAGCAGTTCTTC.

The chain links TRBV5-1 to TRBJ2-3, with 11 positions matching TRBD2. This CDR3 region has 14 residues. Per the germline V gene, CDR1 is SGHRS and CDR2 is YFSETQ. Trimming took 1 base from V and 9 from J; bases not matched to a gene: 4. The CDR3 loop is CASSLKLAGETQYF. DNA for the CDR3: TGCGCCAGCAGCTTGAAACTAGCGGGAGAGACGCAGTATTTT.

The V and J genes are TRBV6-6 and TRBJ1-2; possible D gene TRBD1, 5 bases. V lost 6 bases, J lost 4 bases, and 12 bases lay in between. The CDR3 runs to 13 residues. Germline CDR1 is MNHNY and CDR2 is SVGAGI (reference sequence). The DNA of the CDR3 is TGTGCCAGCAGGTCGACAGAGAGCTATGGCTACACCTTC. Translation gives CASRSTESYGYTF.

The chain uses TRBV9 and TRBJ2-1, with D possibly being TRBD2 (5 bases). CDR3 length equals 15 residues. V lost 4 bases and J 2 bases, leaving 13 bases between the germline ends. Germline CDR1 SGDLS, CDR2 YYNGEE. CDR3 in amino acids: CASSSRLNTYNEQFF. CDR3 sequence (DNA): TGTGCCAGCAGCTCCCGACTAAATACCTACAATGAGCAGTTCTTC.

This clone was counted once. The chain uses TRBV7-2 and TRBJ2-7, with TRBD1 as a possible D gene (6 bases). Trimming pared 5 bases from V and 2 bases from J, leaving 16 bases between. Looked up from germline, CDR1 is SGHTA and CDR2 is FQGNSA. The CDR3 extends over 15 amino acids. The CDR3 sequence is CASSHHGGHTYEQYF. In DNA form, the CDR3 reads TGTGCCAGCAGCCACCATGGGGGACATACCTACGAGCAGTACTTC.